The 16 T cell receptor beta chains presented below share a single source sample, sequenced in a study of blood T cell repertoires in COVID-19. The repertoire was sequenced with immunoSEQ multiplex PCR; TCRdb's copy has only in-frame clones and lacks some. The sample shows approximately 300,000 clones, around 86% of them seen only once. Sequenced sample: PBMCs or T cells enriched from blood (not recorded which). The origin of the receptors is a woman aged 18-29 years who had recovered from COVID-19.

This chain uses TRBV18 with TRBJ1-1, with 8 bases aligning to TRBD1. This CDR3 is 16 amino acids long. Germline V gene lookup returns CDR1 KGHSH and CDR2 LQKENI. With 0 bases clipped from V and 0 bases from J, the junction kept 3 bases outside the gene matches. The CDR3 is CASSPPGQGVNTEAFF. As DNA, the CDR3 is TGTGCCAGCTCACCACCTGGACAGGGCGTGAACACTGAAGCTTTCTTT.

The chain recombines TRBV27 with TRBJ2-7; possibly TRBD1 for D (5 bases). This CDR3 has 13 residues. V was pared by 2 bases and J by 2 bases, with 7 bases between. Germline values: CDR1 MNHEY, CDR2 SMNVEV (reference sequence). The CDR3 loop reads CASSLQGPYEQYF. CDR3 nucleotide sequence: TGTGCCAGCAGTTTACAGGGCCCCTACGAGCAGTACTTC.

The chain couples TRBV10-3 to TRBJ1-6; possible D gene TRBD1, 6 bases. From germline, CDR1 is ENHRY and CDR2 SYGVKD. Trimming shortened V by 2 bases and J by 5 bases, and 13 bases separated the two germline ends. The CDR3 totals 16 residues. In DNA form, the CDR3 reads TGTGCCATCAGTGAGCTTGGGCAGGGGAATAATTCACCCCTCCACTTT. Protein product: CAISELGQGNNSPLHF.

The rearrangement uses TRBV5-4 and TRBJ2-3; TRBD1 matches at 9 bases. This CDR3 has 16 residues. Germline CDR1 is SGHNT and CDR2 is YYREEE (reference sequence). J gave up 5 bases and V 4 bases, and 11 bases lay outside the gene matches. The CDR3 nucleotides are TGTGCCAGCAGCGGACGACAGGGGGGAGAAGGAGATACGCAGTATTTT. Translation gives CASSGRQGGEGDTQYF.

The chain couples TRBV6-4 to TRBJ2-1, with TRBD2 matching 14 bases. J lost 13 bases, V lost 6 bases, and 8 bases had no gene match. The CDR3 covers 14 residues. Germline values: CDR1 MRHNA, CDR2 SNTAGT. CDR3 loop: CASSRLAGGVEQFF. CDR3 nucleotide sequence: TGTGCCAGCAGCCGACTAGCGGGGGGGGTCGAACAGTTCTTC.

J is TRBJ1-2 and V is TRBV9, with D possibly TRBD1 on 6 matching bases. Trimming removed 3 bases at V and 8 bases at J, with 17 bases between. The germline V gene has CDR1 SGDLS and CDR2 YYNGEE. The CDR3 runs to 14 residues. CDR3 DNA sequence: TGTGCCAGCAGCGGACCCCAGGGGAGGGTAGGCTACACCTTC. It codes for CASSGPQGRVGYTF.

This clone was found once. The chain couples TRBV28 to TRBJ2-4; TRBD1 matches 8 bases. With V trimmed by 5 bases and J by 5 bases, 8 bases remained unmatched. The CDR3 extends over 15 amino acids. Germline V gene data show CDR1 as MDHEN and CDR2 as SYDVKM. The chain's CDR3 is CASSPRDRRENIQYF. In DNA, the CDR3 is TGTGCCAGCAGTCCACGGGACAGGAGGGAAAACATTCAGTACTTC.

This clone was seen a few times. This rearrangement joins TRBV6-5 to TRBJ1-2; 8 bases line up with TRBD1. V lost 5 bases to trimming and J lost 7 bases; unmatched junction nucleotides: 12. CDR1 and CDR2 (germline): MNHEY, SVGAGI. CDR3 length: 15 residues. The CDR3: CASSQQGVELGGYTF. Here the CDR3 DNA reads TGTGCCAGCAGTCAACAGGGGGTAGAATTGGGTGGCTACACCTTC.

V is TRBV6-4 and J is TRBJ2-3; 10 positions match TRBD2. The CDR3 consists of 16 residues. J gave up 1 base and V 6 bases, and 7 bases lay outside the gene matches. From germline, CDR1 is MRHNA and CDR2 SNTAGT. CDR3 nucleotide sequence: TGTGCCAGCAGCGGTACTAGCGGGAAGGGCACAGATACGCAGTATTTT. It encodes CASSGTSGKGTDTQYF.

The CDR3 DNA follows: TGTGCCAGCAGCCTCTCTAGCGGAGCAACCTACGAGCAGTACTTC. This gives the protein CASSLSSGATYEQYF. The chain combines TRBV5-4 with TRBJ2-7, with 7 bases aligning to TRBD2. The CDR3 runs 15 residues. The ends lost 4 bases at V and 2 bases at J; junction bases unmatched: 9. The V gene's germline CDR1 is SGHNT and CDR2 YYREEE (reference sequence). Based on the CDR3 plus reference TRBV5-4 and TRBJ2-7, the full variable domain is ETGVTQSPTHLIKTRGQQVTLRCSSQSGHNTVSWYQQALGQGPQFIFQYYREEENGRGNFPPRFSGLQFPNYSSELNVNALELDDSALYLCASSLSSGATYEQYFGPGTRLTVT.

This chain uses TRBV2 with TRBJ2-5; D remains unclear. Germline lookup yields CDR1 SNHLY and CDR2 FYNNEI. V lost 4 bases to trimming and J lost 4 bases, with 13 bases between them. The CDR3 has 14 amino acids. CDR3 amino acids: CASSGQRGIETQYF. The DNA for the CDR3 is TGTGCCAGCAGTGGGCAGCGAGGTATAGAGACCCAGTACTTC.

Turning to this clone: Distinct nucleotide sequences in the sample also encode this CDR3. The chain has TRBV5-1 and TRBJ2-7, with 8 positions matching TRBD1. The CDR3 extends over 14 amino acids. The germline V gene has CDR1 SGHRS and CDR2 YFSETQ. The V gene end was trimmed by 4 bases and the J gene end by 1 base; junction bases not matched to a gene: 4. CDR3 loop: CASSTGQGSYEQYF. CDR3 sequence (DNA): TGCGCCAGCAGCACCGGACAGGGATCCTACGAGCAGTACTTC.

This chain uses TRBV2 with TRBJ2-5; D gene unclear. The CDR3 contains 15 residues. Trimming cost V 4 bases and J 3 bases, with 15 bases left between them. CDR1 and CDR2 from the germline V gene are SNHLY and FYNNEI. CDR3 sequence (DNA): TGTGCCAGCAGTGTTTCACGATACACAAAAGAGACCCAGTACTTC. Protein product: CASSVSRYTKETQYF.

The rearrangement joins TRBV28 to TRBJ1-1; no definite D call. V shed 4 bases and J shed 5 bases, with 8 bases lying between them. This CDR3 region has 12 residues. CDR1 is MDHEN and CDR2 is SYDVKM in the germline V gene. For the CDR3, the DNA is TGTGCCAGCAGTTCCCGACATACTGAAGCTTTCTTT. Protein sequence: CASSSRHTEAFF. The variable domain in full, with the rest retrieved from reference TRBV28 and TRBJ1-1, is DVKVTQSSRYLVKRTGEKVFLECVQDMDHENMFWYRQDPGLGLRLIYFSYDVKMKEKGDIPEGYSVSREKKERFSLILESASTNQTSMYLCASSSRHTEAFFGQGTRLTVV.

V gene TRBV7-9 combines with J gene TRBJ1-6; the D is unclear. There are 14 residues in the CDR3. Trimming pared 2 bases from V and 2 bases from J, leaving 4 bases between. Germline V gene lookup returns CDR1 SEHNR and CDR2 FQNEAQ (reference sequence). CDR3 coding DNA: TGTGCCAGCAGCTTACAAACCTATAATTCACCCCTCCACTTT. Residues: CASSLQTYNSPLHF.

The chain employs TRBV20-1 and TRBJ1-4, with unresolved D. The CDR3 covers 15 residues. Looked up from germline, CDR1 is DFQATT and CDR2 is SNEGSKA (reference sequence). The V gene lost 3 bases and the J gene lost 0 bases, with 11 bases spanning the gap. CDR3 bases: TGCAGTGCTAGTCCCCACACCTCAACTAATGAAAAACTGTTTTTT. Protein sequence: CSASPHTSTNEKLFF.